One and the same sample provided the 9 T cell receptor beta chains below, sequenced in a study of long-term antiretroviral therapy in people with HIV (dated 2022 in TCRdb). The immunoSEQ hsTCRB v3.0 assay was used at survey level resolution to sequence the TRB variable region. This is the immuneACCESS table as TCRdb keeps it, with only in-frame sequences that have V and J called. A part of the clones is gone; compared with another copy, unresolved V genes explain less than half, and the rest is unexplained. A total of about 36,000 clones appear in this sample, about 80% of them only once. Of the sample, approximately 6.1% is held by the ten largest clones. The sample was unsorted PBMCs, taken 0.6 years after starting antiretroviral therapy. These TCRs come from a man between 18 and 29 years old with HIV.

This CDR3 is CASSETFPHYEQYF. The CDR3 region has the DNA TGTGCCAGCAGTGAAACCTTCCCCCACTACGAGCAGTACTTC. The chain couples TRBV6-1 to TRBJ2-7, with D unclear. Germline V lookup: CDR1 MNHNS, CDR2 SASEGT. V lost 2 bases and J lost 3, with 11 bases in between. The length of the CDR3 is 14 residues.

The chain couples TRBV5-4 to TRBJ2-7; D not certain. The V and J ends lost 1 base and 6 bases respectively, with 11 bases between them. Germline CDR1 and CDR2: SGHNT and YYREEE (reference sequence). CDR3 length equals 13 residues. The CDR3 loop is CASSLFQVAEQYF. DNA of the CDR3: TGTGCCAGCAGCTTGTTCCAGGTTGCCGAGCAGTACTTC.

The gene calls are TRBV30 and TRBJ1-3; 10 positions match TRBD1. V was clipped by 2 bases and J by 5 bases; unmatched bases: 6. Germline values: CDR1 GTSNPN, CDR2 SVGIG (reference sequence). The CDR3 has 15 amino acids. The CDR3 bases are TGTGCCTGGAGTACCCGGGACAGGGGACGAAACACCATATATTTT. Protein product: CAWSTRDRGRNTIYF.

This chain connects TRBV5-1 to TRBJ2-5; 11 nucleotides agree with TRBD1. The CDR3 is made up of 15 amino acids. Germline lookup yields CDR1 SGHRS and CDR2 YFSETQ. With 7 bases clipped from V and 4 bases from J, the junction kept 9 bases outside the gene matches. In DNA, the CDR3 is TGCGCCAGCGCCGGCGGACAGGGGGCTGGAGAGACCCAGTACTTC. Amino acid sequence: CASAGGQGAGETQYF.

This clone was recorded only once. The chain couples TRBV27 to TRBJ2-3, with 7 bases fitting TRBD2. V dropped 6 bases and J dropped 2; count of bases not matched to a gene: 8. The germline V gene encodes CDR1 MNHEY and CDR2 SMNVEV (reference sequence). This CDR3 spans 15 amino acids. The CDR3 nucleotides are TGTGCCAGCAGCTTAGCGGGTGCATTCACAGATACGCAGTATTTT. Translating it yields CASSLAGAFTDTQYF.

V is TRBV7-8 and J is TRBJ2-2; 11 nucleotides agree with TRBD2. Germline V CDR1 and CDR2: SGHVS, FQNEAQ. The CDR3 length is 14 residues. V was pared by 6 bases and J by 6 bases, with 3 bases of the junction left unmatched. The CDR3 DNA is TGTGCCAGCAGTGGGACTAGCGGTGCCGGGGAGCTGTTTTTT. Translated, it gives CASSGTSGAGELFF.

This chain joins TRBV5-5 and TRBJ2-7; D not resolved. V was trimmed by 1 base and J by 2 bases, leaving 13 bases between them. Germline V gives CDR1 SGHKS, CDR2 YYEKEE (reference sequence). The CDR3 totals 15 residues. CDR3 sequence: CASSLLGGYTYEQYF. DNA of the CDR3: TGTGCCAGCAGCTTGCTGGGTGGCTATACCTACGAGCAGTACTTC.

The chain combines TRBV5-6 with TRBJ1-4; D not certain. Deletions cut 4 bases from V and 4 bases from J, with 17 bases between. CDR1 is SGHDT, CDR2 YYEEEE, per germline. The CDR3 spans 16 residues. The CDR3 loop reads CASSKDLTWSNEKLFF. DNA of the CDR3: TGTGCCAGCAGCAAGGACTTGACATGGAGTAATGAAAAACTGTTTTTT.

This rearrangement joins TRBV11-2 to TRBJ1-1, with TRBD1 matching over 7 bases. CDR3 length equals 12 residues. CDR1 SGHAT and CDR2 FQNNGV come from the germline V gene. Germline trimming cut 5 bases from V and 11 bases from J; bases unmatched to any gene: 8. The CDR3 is CASSPPDRVAFF. The CDR3 nucleotides are TGTGCCAGCAGCCCACCCGACAGGGTGGCTTTCTTT.